Below, 20 T cell receptor beta chains from the same sample are listed, as sequenced in a study of blood T cell repertoires in COVID-19. Generated by immunoSEQ multiplex PCR, the TCRdb table keeps only in-frame clones and is missing some. The table has some 100,000 clones, about 89% seen once. What was sequenced was peripheral blood. The receptor set was obtained from a man aged 45-65 years with active COVID-19.

CDR3 protein: CASSVPIGETNTGELFF. Here the CDR3 DNA reads TGTGCCAGCAGCGTTCCGATTGGGGAGACGAACACCGGGGAGCTGTTTTTT. This chain uses TRBV9 with TRBJ2-2; D perhaps matches TRBD2 (5 bases). Germline V CDR1 and CDR2: SGDLS, YYNGEE. Between the trimmed V and J ends, which lost 2 bases and 0 bases, there was a span of 14 bases. This CDR3 contains 17 residues.

This clone was seen only a few times. The CDR3 nucleotides are TGTGCCAGCAGCCCGACGGGCGGGGGGGCCGTTGATACGCAGTATTTT. Translating gives CASSPTGGGAVDTQYF. This chain links TRBV3-1 (or the pseudogene TRBV3-2) with TRBJ2-3, with TRBD2 matching 9 bases. Per germline, CDR1 LGHDT and CDR2 YNNKEL (reference sequence). J was trimmed by 6 bases and V by 4 bases; bases with no gene match: 11. The CDR3 runs 16 residues.

The chain joins TRBV6-5 to TRBJ1-1; 9 bases line up with TRBD1. Germline assignment: CDR1 MNHEY and CDR2 SVGAGI. The CDR3 contains 15 residues. Trimming at V came to 4 bases and at J to 4 bases, leaving 7 bases not matched to a gene. CDR3 protein: CASSLDRGGGTEAFF. Here the CDR3 DNA reads TGTGCCAGCAGTTTAGACAGGGGGGGCGGCACTGAAGCTTTCTTT.

The J gene is TRBJ2-1, the V gene TRBV5-8, with a weak D call TRBD2 (5 bases). This CDR3 spans 13 amino acids. V gave up 2 bases and J gave up 13 bases, with 16 bases separating them. Looked up from germline, CDR1 is SGHTS and CDR2 is YDEGEE. CDR3 in amino acids: CASSLRLLGLQFF. The DNA of the CDR3 is TGTGCCAGCAGCTTACGCTTACTAGGCTTACAGTTCTTC.

This rearrangement joins TRBV6-5 to TRBJ2-1; 8 bases map to TRBD1. V shed 8 bases and J 4 bases; nucleotides not matched to a gene: 10. Germline loops: CDR1 MNHEY, CDR2 SVGAGI. This CDR3 has 15 amino acids. CDR3 sequence reads: CASGPRTGPYNEQFF. CDR3 nucleotides: TGTGCCAGCGGCCCCCGGACAGGGCCGTACAATGAGCAGTTCTTC.

The V gene is TRBV6-2 or TRBV6-3, the J gene TRBJ2-5; 7 bases agree with TRBD2. Germline trimming cut 6 bases from V and 5 bases from J; bases unmatched to any gene: 3. The CDR3 runs 12 residues. Germline V CDR1 and CDR2: MNHEY, SVGEGT. CDR3 sequence reads: CASSVGGETQYF. The CDR3 nucleotides are TGTGCCAGCAGCGTGGGGGGGGAGACCCAGTACTTC.

The rearrangement links TRBV29-1 to TRBJ1-5, with D perhaps matching TRBD1 (5 bases). The ends were cut back, 4 bases at V and 4 bases at J, with 11 bases in the middle. The germline gives CDR1 SQVTM, CDR2 ANQGSEA. This CDR3 is 13 amino acids long. CDR3: CSVGDSPNQPQHF. In nucleotides, the CDR3 is TGCAGCGTTGGTGACAGTCCGAATCAGCCCCAGCATTTT. The full variable domain, in which reference TRBV29-1 and TRBJ1-5 provide the parts outside the CDR3, is SAVISQKPSRDICQRGTSLTIQCQVDSQVTMMFWYRQQPGQSLTLIATANQGSEATYESGFVIDKFPISRPNLTFSTLTVSNMSPEDSSIYLCSVGDSPNQPQHFGDGTRLSIL.

The chain links TRBV7-6 to TRBJ2-1, with 12 bases fitting TRBD2. CDR3 length: 18 amino acids. V dropped 5 bases and J dropped 5; count of bases not matched to a gene: 13. Germline CDR1 and CDR2: SGHVS and FNYEAQ. CDR3 coding DNA: TGTGCCAGCAGCCCACGCGCCGGGACTAGCGGGCAGCACAATGAGCAGTTCTTC. As protein: CASSPRAGTSGQHNEQFF.

The chain employs TRBV5-8 and TRBJ2-7; TRBD1 agrees at 9 bases. The germline gives CDR1 SGHTS, CDR2 YDEGEE. Germline trimming cut 4 bases from V and 1 base from J; bases unmatched to any gene: 12. The CDR3 loop spans 17 amino acids. CDR3 region: CASSLGTGNPGSYEQYF. CDR3 in DNA: TGTGCCAGCAGCCTTGGGACAGGGAACCCAGGATCCTACGAGCAGTACTTC.

The rearrangement uses TRBV18 and TRBJ2-2, with TRBD1 matching over 10 bases. The CDR3 spans 16 residues. The junction had 2 bases not matched to a gene; V was cut back by 1 base and J by 3 bases. Germline-derived CDR1 and CDR2 are KGHSH and LQKENI. The CDR3 region has the DNA TGTGCCAGCTCACCACGGACAGGGGGGGACACCGGGGAGCTGTTTTTT. Its translation: CASSPRTGGDTGELFF.

The gene calls are TRBV7-9 and TRBJ1-4; 9 bases line up with TRBD1. CDR1 SEHNR and CDR2 FQNEAQ come from the germline V gene (reference sequence). V lost 3 bases to trimming and J lost 4 bases; unmatched junction nucleotides: 0. This CDR3 is 14 amino acids long. CDR3 sequence: CASSLTGGNEKLFF. Written as DNA, the CDR3 is TGTGCCAGCAGCTTGACAGGGGGTAATGAAAAACTGTTTTTT.

V and J are TRBV18 and TRBJ1-1; 8 bases align to TRBD1. CDR3 length: 15 amino acids. Per germline, CDR1 KGHSH and CDR2 LQKENI. Germline trimming cut 0 bases from V and 0 bases from J; bases unmatched to any gene: 0. CDR3 region: CASSPPTGVNTEAFF. The CDR3 DNA follows: TGTGCCAGCTCACCACCGACAGGGGTGAACACTGAAGCTTTCTTT.

This chain joins TRBV24-1 and TRBJ2-7; 7 bases match TRBD1. In germline, CDR1 is KGHDR, CDR2 SFDVKD. CDR3 size: 18 residues. The V gene end was trimmed by 4 bases and the J gene end by 0 bases; junction bases not matched to a gene: 14. In nucleotides, the CDR3 is TGTGCCACCAGTGAAAGCATCCATGACAGGGCCAGCTCCTACGAGCAGTACTTC. Residues: CATSESIHDRASSYEQYF.

The chain recombines TRBV15 with TRBJ2-1; a weak D match, TRBD2 (6 bases). CDR3 length: 15 amino acids. The V gene lost 5 bases and the J gene lost 0 bases, with 11 bases spanning the gap. In germline, CDR1 is LNHNV, CDR2 YYDKDF (reference sequence). Written as DNA, the CDR3 is TGTGCCACCAGCCATAGCGGAAGCTCCTACAATGAGCAGTTCTTC. The encoded protein is CATSHSGSSYNEQFF.

The V call is TRBV4-1, the J call TRBJ2-1, with 12 positions matching TRBD2. With 0 bases clipped from V and 7 bases from J, the junction kept 7 bases outside the gene matches. The CDR3 consists of 17 residues. Germline V CDR1 and CDR2: MGHRA, YSYEKL. The CDR3 loop reads CASSQDGRLAGENEQFF. CDR3 DNA sequence: TGCGCCAGCAGCCAAGATGGGCGACTAGCGGGAGAAAATGAGCAGTTCTTC.

The rearrangement uses TRBV10-3 and TRBJ1-1; 7 bases are a match to TRBD1. Trimming removed 9 bases from V and 0 bases from J; junction bases left unmatched: 4. In germline, CDR1 is ENHRY, CDR2 SYGVKD. This CDR3 region has 13 residues. In nucleotides, the CDR3 is TGTGCCATTTCGGGACAGCTGAACACTGAAGCTTTCTTT. Amino acid sequence: CAISGQLNTEAFF.

This rearrangement joins TRBV25-1 to TRBJ1-1, with D tentatively TRBD1 (5 bases). The CDR3 is made up of 12 amino acids. CDR1 MGHDK and CDR2 SYGVNS come from the germline V gene. Deletions cut 5 bases from V and 5 bases from J, with 9 bases between. DNA for the CDR3: TGTGCCAGCAGTCGGGGGTGGACTGAAGCTTTCTTT. Protein sequence: CASSRGWTEAFF.

In this sample, this clone turned up once. J is TRBJ2-3 and V is TRBV7-6; 12 bases line up with TRBD2. The CDR3 has 17 residues. CDR1 and CDR2 from the germline V gene are SGHVS and FNYEAQ. The trim removed 2 bases at V and 1 base at J, leaving 4 bases unmatched. This CDR3 reads CASSLLAGGRGTDTQYF. CDR3 sequence (DNA): TGTGCCAGCAGCTTACTAGCGGGGGGGCGGGGCACAGATACGCAGTATTTT.

This rearrangement joins TRBV7-9 to TRBJ2-1, with 9 bases lining up with TRBD2. V was pared by 5 bases and J by 4 bases, with 9 bases of the junction left unmatched. Germline loops: CDR1 SEHNR, CDR2 FQNEAQ (reference sequence). The CDR3 has 16 residues. The CDR3 sequence is CASSLLAGEAYNEQFF. The CDR3 bases are TGTGCCAGCAGCCTATTAGCGGGAGAGGCTTACAATGAGCAGTTCTTC.

This clone was detected once. The chain joins TRBV2 to TRBJ1-3; D gene uncertain. The CDR3 sequence is 12 residues long. Trimming left V 0 bases short and J 10 bases short, with 7 bases between. CDR1 is SNHLY and CDR2 is FYNNEI in the germline V gene. The chain's CDR3 is CASSEAPGTIYF. As DNA, the CDR3 is TGTGCCAGCAGTGAAGCGCCGGGGACCATATATTTT.